Listed below are T cell receptor beta chains from one sample, sequenced in a study of control samples from healthy donors and cancer patients. Assay: immunoSEQ multiplex PCR; the TCRdb copy retains only in-frame clones and omits some. The table records 50,000 or so clones, roughly 93% of them present only once. What was sequenced was PBMCs. The receptors shown here come from a woman aged 45-60 years with head and neck cancer. Both conserved end residues are part of each CDR3.

>TRBV27|TRBJ1-2
CASSLSLEGHGYTF
>TRBV7-9|TRBJ2-5
CASSFDSQETQYF
>TRBV30|TRBJ1-1
CAWSIGEGQIAFF
>TRBV30|TRBJ1-3
CAWRSGTFSGNTIYF
>TRBV7-2|TRBJ1-2
CASSFRANYGYTF
>TRBV19|TRBJ1-2
CASSMEDLYGSYTF
>TRBV14|TRBJ2-1
CASSSQGRVNEQFF
>TRBV10-3|TRBJ2-6
CAISGQVDSGANVLTF
>TRBV5-1|TRBJ2-3
CASSPLAGGPDTQYF
>TRBV28|TRBJ2-1
CASSLRGLAGYNEQFF
>TRBV4-2|TRBJ2-7
CASSQQGGITYEQYF
>TRBV5-5|TRBJ1-2
CASSSSSGYGYTF
>TRBV6-4|TRBJ1-2
CASNSGTPPYGYTF
>TRBV19|TRBJ2-3
CASSIVWGDTQYF
>TRBV5-1|TRBJ2-2
CASSPDTLNTGELFF
>TRBV7-2|TRBJ2-7
CASSLRRGNYEQYF
>TRBV28|TRBJ1-2
CASSLFAFTSGYTF
>TRBV9|TRBJ1-1
CASSVGDREVTEAFF
>TRBV19|TRBJ1-4
CASSPSGGSNEKLFF
>TRBV6-6|TRBJ2-5
CASKDGKETQYF
>TRBV6-5|TRBJ2-3
CASSYSRQGTDTQYF
>TRBV4-3|TRBJ2-1
CASSPGGYSYNEQFF
>TRBV27|TRBJ1-5
CASSYWAGGQKQPQHF
>TRBV19|TRBJ2-5
CASSTPPWETQYF
>TRBV5-1|TRBJ2-3
CASKEGTDTQYF
>TRBV19|TRBJ2-7
CASSSKFLDGTYEQYF
>TRBV27|TRBJ1-5
CASSLGGSNQPQHF
>TRBV18|TRBJ2-7
CASSPETGPHEQYF
>TRBV30|TRBJ1-5
CAWSVGVRMEQPQHF
>TRBV27|TRBJ1-1
CASSPTRNTEAFF
>TRBV7-2|TRBJ1-3
CASSIAGLGNTIYF
>TRBV6-5|TRBJ2-7
CASSYSSGALTYEQYF
>TRBV2|TRBJ2-2
CASSKTGPNTGELFF
>TRBV7-2|TRBJ1-2
CASSLADPRDYGYTF
>TRBV3-1/TRBV3-2|TRBJ1-2
CASSPTGAYGYTF
>TRBV9|TRBJ2-6
CASSPGYRGKPGANVLTF
>TRBV2|TRBJ1-3
CAPRLFGNTIYF
>TRBV27|TRBJ1-4
CASSKLTTGTGGEKLFF
>TRBV18|TRBJ1-1
CASSPLQVTNTEAFF
>TRBV11-2|TRBJ2-2
CAGGSNTGELFF
>TRBV9|TRBJ1-2
CASSVTGGGGYGYTF
>TRBV6-2/TRBV6-3|TRBJ2-2
CASSYSRRNPLRAGELFF
>TRBV5-1|TRBJ1-4
CASSSKGYFSNEKLFF
>TRBV5-6|TRBJ1-1
CASSTQGTEAFF
>TRBV24-1|TRBJ2-3
CATSDYMGGLGASTDTQYF
>TRBV11-2|TRBJ2-7
CASSGDDYEQYF
>TRBV9|TRBJ2-7
CASSPWTSGIYEQYF
>TRBV12-3/TRBV12-4|TRBJ2-1
CASSSNGDEQFF
>TRBV14|TRBJ1-1
CASSRRGMNTEAFF
>TRBV5-5|TRBJ1-6
CASSQAAPNNSPLHF
>TRBV30|TRBJ1-5
CAFDTGAGQPQHF
>TRBV27|TRBJ1-4
CASSRVGANEKLFF
>TRBV29-1|TRBJ2-7
CSVGGGYSYEQYF
>TRBV7-6|TRBJ2-1
CASSFRQGYNEQFF
>TRBV5-1|TRBJ1-5
CASSSGHGGQPQHF
>TRBV27|TRBJ2-1
CASSLGRLYNEQFF